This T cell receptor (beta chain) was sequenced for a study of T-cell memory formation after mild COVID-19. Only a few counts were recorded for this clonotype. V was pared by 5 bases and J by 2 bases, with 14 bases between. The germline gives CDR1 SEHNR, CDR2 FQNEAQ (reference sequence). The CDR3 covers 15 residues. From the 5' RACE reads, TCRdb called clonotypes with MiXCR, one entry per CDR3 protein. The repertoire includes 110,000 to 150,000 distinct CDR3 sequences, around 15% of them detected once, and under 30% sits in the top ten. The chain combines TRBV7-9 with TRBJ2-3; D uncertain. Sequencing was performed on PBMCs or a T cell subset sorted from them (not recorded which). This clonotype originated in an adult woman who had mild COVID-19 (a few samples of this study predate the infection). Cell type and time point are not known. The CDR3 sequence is CASSPPTGSTDTQYF. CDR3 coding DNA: TGTGCCAGCAGCCCCCCCACCGGGTCCACAGATACGCAGTATTTT.